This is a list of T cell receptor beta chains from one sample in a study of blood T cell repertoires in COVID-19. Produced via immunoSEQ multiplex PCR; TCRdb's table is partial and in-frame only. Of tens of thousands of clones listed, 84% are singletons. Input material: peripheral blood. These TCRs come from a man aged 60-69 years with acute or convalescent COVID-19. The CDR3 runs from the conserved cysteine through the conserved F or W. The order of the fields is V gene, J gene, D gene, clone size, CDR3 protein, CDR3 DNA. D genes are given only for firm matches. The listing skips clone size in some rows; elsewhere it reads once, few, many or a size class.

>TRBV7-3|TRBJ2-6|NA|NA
CASSFGTGTGANVLTF
TGTGCCAGCAGCTTTGGTACAGGGACTGGGGCCAACGTCCTGACTTTC
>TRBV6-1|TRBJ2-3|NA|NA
CASSESNGYGITQYF
TGTGCCAGCAGTGAATCGAACGGGTACGGGATCACGCAGTATTTT
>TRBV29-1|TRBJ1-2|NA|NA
CSVEDPGDLRYTF
TGCAGCGTTGAAGATCCCGGGGATTTGCGCTACACCTTC
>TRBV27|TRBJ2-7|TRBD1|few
CASTAGRGQGSYEQYF
TGTGCCAGCACCGCGGGGCGGGGACAGGGATCCTACGAGCAGTACTTC
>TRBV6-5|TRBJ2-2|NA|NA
CASSLWAGTGELFF
TGTGCCAGCAGCTTGTGGGCGGGCACCGGGGAGCTGTTTTTT
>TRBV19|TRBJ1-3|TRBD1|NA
CASGLKGASSGNTIYF
TGTGCCAGTGGATTAAAGGGGGCGAGCTCTGGAAACACCATATATTTT
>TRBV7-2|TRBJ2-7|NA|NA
CASSFRDRDNEQYF
TGTGCCAGCAGCTTTCGTGACAGAGACAACGAGCAGTACTTC
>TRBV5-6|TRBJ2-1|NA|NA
CASSLVDTDNEQFF
TGTGCCAGCAGCTTGGTGGACACAGACAATGAGCAGTTCTTC
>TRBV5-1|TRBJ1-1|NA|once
CASRQTVSVTEAFF
TGCGCCAGCAGACAGACGGTGTCCGTAACGGAAGCTTTCTTT
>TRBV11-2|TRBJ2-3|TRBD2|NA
CASSLGLADTTDTQYF
TGTGCCAGCAGCCTGGGACTAGCGGACACCACAGATACGCAGTATTTT
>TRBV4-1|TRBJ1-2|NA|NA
CASSQDISDYGYTF
TGCGCCAGCAGCCAAGATATCAGCGACTATGGCTACACCTTC
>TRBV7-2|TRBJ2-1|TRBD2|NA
CASSPSGGRRYNEQFF
TGTGCCAGCAGCCCGAGCGGGGGCCGAAGGTACAATGAGCAGTTCTTC
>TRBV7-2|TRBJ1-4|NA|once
CASSLGGNEKLFF
TGTGCCAGCAGCTTAGGCGGTAATGAAAAACTGTTTTTT
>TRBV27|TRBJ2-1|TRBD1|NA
CASSLGTGGLNEQFF
TGTGCCAGCAGTTTAGGGACAGGGGGTCTCAATGAGCAGTTCTTC
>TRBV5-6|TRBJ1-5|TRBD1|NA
CASSWGQGNQPQHF
TGTGCCAGCAGCTGGGGACAGGGAAATCAGCCCCAGCATTTT
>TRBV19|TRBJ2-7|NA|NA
CASSIVVQGPSYEQYF
TGTGCCAGTAGTATAGTGGTACAGGGACCGTCCTACGAGCAGTACTTC